Below, one T cell receptor (beta chain) is given with its context. The protocol was immunoSEQ multiplex PCR, while the TCRdb copy is restricted to in-frame clones and leaves out a portion. In the table there are some 1.5 million clones, under 99% of which are singletons. This sample stems from a study of shared clonotypes between healthy human individuals. Germline loops: CDR1 SGHRS, CDR2 YFSETQ. Trimming left V 4 bases short and J 2 bases short, with 7 bases between. The CDR3 consists of 12 residues. This TCR was sampled from a man younger than 45 in good health. This rearrangement joins TRBV5-1 to TRBJ2-7; unclear D gene. Sequenced input: naive CD4+ T cells sorted from blood. Subset described: CD45RA+ positively selected. DNA of the CDR3: TGCGCCAGCAGCATAGGAACCTACGAGCAGTACTTC. It specifies CASSIGTYEQYF.